The entry below describes one T cell receptor (beta chain). Its target is unknown. Whole blood served as the source of total RNA, and no T cell sorting took place. Germline V CDR1 and CDR2: SGHTA, FQGNSA. The CDR3 is 15 residues long. This sample is drawn from a study of monozygotic twins with inflammatory bowel disease. Whole-study findings and limits: Distinct T cell subtypes could not be told apart.

The TCR libraries each used total RNA (about 3,500 ng per library). With the 5' RACE reads reprocessed, TCRdb shows one record per CDR3 protein and no DNA. The table for this sample gives a few hundred thousand distinct CDR3 sequences. J is TRBJ2-7 and V is TRBV7-2; TCRdb calls TRBD1, which cannot be checked without DNA. The origin of this receptor is a human donor with ulcerative colitis or Crohn's disease, or a healthy co-twin of an affected twin (not recorded which). Material: blood. CDR3 sequence reads: CASSLAQPGGNEQYF. Supplemented by reference TRBV7-2 and TRBJ2-7, the full variable domain reads GAGVSQSPSNKVTEKGKDVELRCDPISGHTALYWYRQSLGQGLEFLIYFQGNSAPDKSGLPSDRFSAERTGGSVSTLTIQRTQQEDSAVYLCASSLAQPGGNEQYFGPGTRLTVT.